These 5 T cell receptor beta chains were sequenced from one sample in a study of T cells in Graves' hyperthyroidism and ophthalmopathy. RNA transcripts provided the source from which TCR beta CDR3 regions were amplified. When the TCR CDR3 underwent first-round RT-PCR, the HTBI primer set was used. TCRdb recomputed calls from the multiplex PCR reads with MiXCR, one row per CDR3 protein. The table records 350,000 to 450,000 distinct CDR3 sequences, 15% to 20% of them present only once. The sequenced sample was blood. All receptors derive from a woman aged 25 to 39 with Graves' hyperthyroidism that later progressed to Graves' ophthalmopathy.

V usage is TRBV29-1 and J usage is TRBJ1-3, with TRBD1 matching 7 bases. Germline assignment: CDR1 SQVTM and CDR2 ANQGSEA. This CDR3 has 15 amino acids. V lost 0 bases to trimming and J lost 4 bases; unmatched junction nucleotides: 6. The CDR3 DNA reads TGCAGCGTTGAAGACCCCGGGGGACAGGGAAACACCATATATTTT. Encoded protein: CSVEDPGGQGNTIYF.

This clonotype was recorded at least ten times. The rearrangement links TRBV7-9 to TRBJ2-3; D is unresolved. The V end was cut by 2 bases, the J end by 3 bases, with 9 bases between. The germline gives CDR1 SEHNR, CDR2 FQNEAQ (reference sequence). This CDR3 is 14 amino acids long. DNA for the CDR3: TGTGCCAGCAGCTTACGTTGGGGAACAGATACGCAGTATTTT. The encoded protein is CASSLRWGTDTQYF.

The table lists this clonotype with a few counts. The rearrangement uses TRBV20-1 and TRBJ2-3, with 10 bases identical to TRBD2. J lost 2 bases, V lost 3 bases, and 5 bases had no gene match. This CDR3 has 15 amino acids. From germline, CDR1 is DFQATT and CDR2 SNEGSKA (reference sequence). This CDR3 is CSASPTSGDTDTQYF. CDR3 coding DNA: TGCAGTGCTAGCCCCACTAGCGGGGACACAGATACGCAGTATTTT.

This sequence joins TRBV3-1 and TRBJ1-1; D is possibly TRBD1 (6 bases). V was shortened by 0 bases and J by 4 bases, with 12 bases between the two germline ends. The CDR3 has 15 residues. Germline loops: CDR1 LGHDT, CDR2 YNNKEL (reference sequence). The CDR3 sequence is CASSQDQGRRTEAFF. The DNA for the CDR3 is TGTGCCAGCAGCCAAGATCAGGGGAGGCGCACTGAAGCTTTCTTT.

J is TRBJ1-2 and V is TRBV19; TRBD1 agrees at 7 bases. Germline V gene sequence: CDR1 LNHDA, CDR2 SQIVND (reference sequence). This CDR3 has 15 residues. Unmatched junction bases numbered 7, after V lost 4 bases and J lost 2 bases. CDR3 residues: CASSRTGDLNYGYTF. The CDR3 DNA sequence: TGTGCCAGTAGTAGGACAGGAGACCTGAACTATGGCTACACCTTC.